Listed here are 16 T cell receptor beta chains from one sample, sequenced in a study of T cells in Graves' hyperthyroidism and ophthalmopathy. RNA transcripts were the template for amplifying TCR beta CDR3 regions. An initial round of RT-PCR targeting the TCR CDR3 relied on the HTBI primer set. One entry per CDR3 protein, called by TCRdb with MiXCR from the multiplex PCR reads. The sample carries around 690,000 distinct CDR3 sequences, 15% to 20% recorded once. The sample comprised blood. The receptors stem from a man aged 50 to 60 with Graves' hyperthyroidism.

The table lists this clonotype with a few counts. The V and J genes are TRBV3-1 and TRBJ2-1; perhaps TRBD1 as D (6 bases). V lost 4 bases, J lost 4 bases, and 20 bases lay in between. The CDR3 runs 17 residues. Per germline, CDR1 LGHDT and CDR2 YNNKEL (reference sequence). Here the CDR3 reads CASSPIGTSRRYNEQFF. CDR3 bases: TGTGCCAGCAGCCCTATCGGGACATCGCGAAGATACAATGAGCAGTTCTTC.

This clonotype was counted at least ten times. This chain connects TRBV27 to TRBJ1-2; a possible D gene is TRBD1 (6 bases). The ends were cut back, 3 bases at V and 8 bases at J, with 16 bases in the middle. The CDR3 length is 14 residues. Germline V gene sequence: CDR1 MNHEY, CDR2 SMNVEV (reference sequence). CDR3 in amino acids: CASSFAGGAQGYTF. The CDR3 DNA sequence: TGTGCCAGCAGTTTTGCCGGGGGCGCTCAGGGCTACACCTTC.

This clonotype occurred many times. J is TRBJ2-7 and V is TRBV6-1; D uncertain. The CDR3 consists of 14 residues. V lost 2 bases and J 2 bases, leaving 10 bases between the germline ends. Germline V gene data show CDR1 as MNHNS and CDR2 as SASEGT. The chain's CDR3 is CASSEQGEAYEQYF. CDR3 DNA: TGTGCCAGCAGTGAACAAGGAGAGGCCTACGAGCAGTACTTC.

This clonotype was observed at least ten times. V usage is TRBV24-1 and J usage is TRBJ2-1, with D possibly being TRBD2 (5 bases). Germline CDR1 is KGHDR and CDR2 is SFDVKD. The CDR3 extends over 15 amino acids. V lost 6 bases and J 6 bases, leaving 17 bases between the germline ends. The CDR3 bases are TGTGCCACCAGTCGATCGGGGTCGGGGAGCAATGAGCAGTTCTTC. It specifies CATSRSGSGSNEQFF.

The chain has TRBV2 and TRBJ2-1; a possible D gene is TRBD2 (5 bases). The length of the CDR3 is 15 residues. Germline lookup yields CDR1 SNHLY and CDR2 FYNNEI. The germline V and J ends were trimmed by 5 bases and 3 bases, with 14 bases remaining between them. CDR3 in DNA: TGTGCCAGCAGTCCCTCCGGGGTCCGCTACAATGAGCAGTTCTTC. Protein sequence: CASSPSGVRYNEQFF.

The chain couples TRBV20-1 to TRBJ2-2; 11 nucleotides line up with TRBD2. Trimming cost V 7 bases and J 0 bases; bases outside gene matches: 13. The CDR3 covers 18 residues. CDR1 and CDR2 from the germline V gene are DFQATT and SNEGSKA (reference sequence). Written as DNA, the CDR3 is TGCAGTGTCAGGGGGGCTAGCGGGGGGCCCGCGAACACCGGGGAGCTGTTTTTT. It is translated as CSVRGASGGPANTGELFF.

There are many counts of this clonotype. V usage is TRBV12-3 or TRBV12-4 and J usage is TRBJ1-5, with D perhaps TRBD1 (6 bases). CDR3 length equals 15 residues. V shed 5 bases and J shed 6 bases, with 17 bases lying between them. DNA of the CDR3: TGTGCCAGCAGTCCGGGACGGGGGGCCGCTCAGCCCCAGCATTTT. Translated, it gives CASSPGRGAAQPQHF.

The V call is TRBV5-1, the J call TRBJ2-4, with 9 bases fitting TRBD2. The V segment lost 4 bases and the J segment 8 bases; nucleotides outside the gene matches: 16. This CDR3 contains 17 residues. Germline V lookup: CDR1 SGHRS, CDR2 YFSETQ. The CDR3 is CASSLKKGSSGKDIQYF. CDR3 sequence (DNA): TGCGCCAGCAGCCTAAAAAAAGGGTCTAGCGGGAAGGACATTCAGTACTTC.

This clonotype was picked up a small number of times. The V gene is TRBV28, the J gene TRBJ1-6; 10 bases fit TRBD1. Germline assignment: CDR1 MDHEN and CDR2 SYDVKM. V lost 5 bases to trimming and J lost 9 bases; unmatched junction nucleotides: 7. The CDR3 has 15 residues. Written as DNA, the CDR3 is TGTGCCAGCAGTATTCACGGGACAGGGGCTTCACCCCTCCACTTT. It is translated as CASSIHGTGASPLHF.

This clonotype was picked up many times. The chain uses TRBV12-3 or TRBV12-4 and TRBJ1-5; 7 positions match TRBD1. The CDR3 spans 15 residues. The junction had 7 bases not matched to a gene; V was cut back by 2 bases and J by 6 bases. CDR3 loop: CASSLRQGGVQPQHF. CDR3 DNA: TGTGCCAGCAGTTTAAGGCAGGGGGGGGTTCAGCCCCAGCATTTT.

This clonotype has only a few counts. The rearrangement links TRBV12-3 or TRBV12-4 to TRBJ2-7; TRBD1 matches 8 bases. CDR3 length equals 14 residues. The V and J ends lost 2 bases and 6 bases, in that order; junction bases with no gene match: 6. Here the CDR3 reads CASSLQDRASEQYF. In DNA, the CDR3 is TGTGCCAGCAGTTTACAGGACAGGGCAAGCGAGCAGTACTTC.

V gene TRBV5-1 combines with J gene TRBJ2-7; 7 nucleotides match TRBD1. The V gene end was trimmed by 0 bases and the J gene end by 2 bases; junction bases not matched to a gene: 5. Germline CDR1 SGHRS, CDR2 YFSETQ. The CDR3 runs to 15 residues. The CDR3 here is CASSLEQGSAYEQYF. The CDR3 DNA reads TGCGCCAGCAGCTTGGAACAGGGGTCGGCCTACGAGCAGTACTTC.

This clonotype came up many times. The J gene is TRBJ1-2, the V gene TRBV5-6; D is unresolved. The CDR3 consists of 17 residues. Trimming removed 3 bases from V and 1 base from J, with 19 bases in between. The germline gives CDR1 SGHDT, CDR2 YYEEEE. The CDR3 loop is CASSSKRRGFGNYGYTF. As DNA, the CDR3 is TGTGCCAGCAGCTCAAAACGTCGGGGTTTTGGTAACTATGGCTACACCTTC.

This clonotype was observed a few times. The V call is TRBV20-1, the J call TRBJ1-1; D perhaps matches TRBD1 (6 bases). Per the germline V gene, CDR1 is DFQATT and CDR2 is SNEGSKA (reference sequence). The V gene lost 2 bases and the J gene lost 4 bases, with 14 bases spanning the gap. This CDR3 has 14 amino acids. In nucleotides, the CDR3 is TGCAGTGCTAGACTGGGGGGGGCTGCCACTGAAGCTTTCTTT. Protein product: CSARLGGAATEAFF.

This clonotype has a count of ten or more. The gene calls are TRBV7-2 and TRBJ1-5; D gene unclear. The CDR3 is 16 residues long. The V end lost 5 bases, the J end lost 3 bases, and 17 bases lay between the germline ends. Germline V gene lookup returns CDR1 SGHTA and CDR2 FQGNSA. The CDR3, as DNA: TGTGCCAGCAGCACGGACGGGCCGGTCACCAATCAGCCCCAGCATTTT. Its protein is CASSTDGPVTNQPQHF.

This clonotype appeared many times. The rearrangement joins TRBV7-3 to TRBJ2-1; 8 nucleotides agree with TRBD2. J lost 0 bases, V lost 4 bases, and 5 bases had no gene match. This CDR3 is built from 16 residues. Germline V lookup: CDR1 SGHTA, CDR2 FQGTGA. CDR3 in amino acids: CASSSVAGSSYNEQFF. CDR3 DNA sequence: TGTGCCAGCAGCTCAGTAGCGGGAAGCTCCTACAATGAGCAGTTCTTC.